The clone carrying this T cell receptor (beta chain) was recorded only once. The antigen is unknown. This sample was taken from a study of Tregs in tolerant kidney transplant recipients. Study-wide results and caveats: This study did not directly address biological reproducibility.

Sequencing was performed with immunoSEQ multiplex PCR; in TCRdb, only in-frame clones are kept and a portion is missing. The sample has tens of thousands of clones, roughly 89% seen once; the top ten hold about 0.76%. CDR3 length: 16 residues. CD4+CD25+CD127- Tregs, CD4+CD25- non-Tregs, CD4 and CD8 cells were sorted. The TCR sequence derives from a human donor in good health. The sequenced sample was Tregs from blood. The rearrangement uses TRBV21-1 and TRBJ2-1; the tabulated D call, TRBD2, remains unverified against the DNA. TRBV21-1 counts as a pseudogene. The CDR3 is CASSKGTSGSNNEQFF. The CDR3, as DNA: TGTGCCAGCAGCAAAGGTACTAGCGGGAGCAACAATGAGCAGTTCTTC.